This T cell receptor beta chain stems from a study of blood T cells in healthy people across ages. The ends were cut back, 2 bases at V and 0 bases at J, with 8 bases in the middle. Germline V gene sequence: CDR1 SGHNT, CDR2 YENEEA. The CDR3 covers 15 residues. This clonotype was seen repeatedly, ten times or more. Combining a sample-barcoded 5' primer with a J-beta primer mix, a second PCR ran for roughly 7 to 12 cycles. TCRdb fed the 5' RACE reads into MiXCR, producing one record per CDR3 protein. The sample yields hundreds of thousands of distinct CDR3 sequences, about 47% seen once. In each sample, at least 7 million PBMCs were isolated.

The specimen was blood. The chain links TRBV11-3 to TRBJ2-1; D might be TRBD1 (5 bases). The source is a man of 80 years or more in good health. CDR3 DNA sequence: TGTGCCAGCAGCTTAAGGGGTAACTCCTACAATGAGCAGTTCTTC. Protein product: CASSLRGNSYNEQFF.